This section outlines one TCR beta chain sequence together with its context. Its antigen remains unknown. The data belong to a study of T cell responses to AZD1222 COVID-19 vaccine. Study-wide results and limits: Sampling that yielded the repertoires occurred only after the peak T cell response. Spike-specific TCR repertoires showed rising breadth and depth after two AZD1222 doses. Just 5 to 7 AZD1222 recipients tested seropositive at baseline.

Per the germline V gene, CDR1 is LNHDA and CDR2 is SQIVND (reference sequence). This CDR3 comprises 12 residues. Trimming shortened V by 2 bases and J by 6 bases, and 4 bases separated the two germline ends. Repertoires were generated with immunoSEQ multiplex PCR, while TCRdb's copy carries only in-frame clones and drops some. The profile shows about 150,000 clones, approximately 90% of them singletons. The gene calls are TRBV19 and TRBJ2-2; no clear D gene. Here the sequenced sample was peripheral blood, taken on day 0 of AZD1222 vaccination. The sequence was obtained from an adult in good health. The CDR3 region is CASSIRAGELFF. CDR3 sequence (DNA): TGTGCCAGTAGTATAAGGGCCGGGGAGCTGTTTTTT. Filled out from reference TRBV19 and TRBJ2-2, the complete variable domain reads DGGITQSPKYLFRKEGQNVTLSCEQNLNHDAMYWYRQDPGQGLRLIYYSQIVNDFQKGDIAEGYSVSREKKESFPLTVTSAQKNPTAFYLCASSIRAGELFFGEGSRLTVL.